The clone carrying this T cell receptor beta chain was seen only once. The data stem from a study of cytomegalovirus exposure and HLA in healthy donors. Trimming took off 1 base at V and 6 bases at J, with 6 bases between the two ends. The CDR3 extends over 12 amino acids. CDR1 is SEHNR and CDR2 is FQNEAQ in the germline V gene (reference sequence). PCR was performed using 60 Vbeta and 13 Jbeta primers. Original data processing: The count from a later analysis was tens of millions of unique TCR beta chains, some 12 million of them shared. This table comes from immunoSEQ multiplex PCR, and its TCRdb copy is limited to in-frame clones, with some not included. The DNA was the basis for D and trimming; V, J and clone size are from that table. The repertoire holds over 150,000 clones, with approximately 74% as singletons.

This clonotype originated in a man in his thirties or forties in good health and CMV-seronegative. The source material was PBMCs. This chain connects TRBV7-9 to TRBJ1-1, with D unclear. The CDR3 loop is CASSLGGAEAFF. The CDR3 region has the DNA TGTGCCAGCAGCTTAGGAGGCGCTGAAGCTTTCTTT.